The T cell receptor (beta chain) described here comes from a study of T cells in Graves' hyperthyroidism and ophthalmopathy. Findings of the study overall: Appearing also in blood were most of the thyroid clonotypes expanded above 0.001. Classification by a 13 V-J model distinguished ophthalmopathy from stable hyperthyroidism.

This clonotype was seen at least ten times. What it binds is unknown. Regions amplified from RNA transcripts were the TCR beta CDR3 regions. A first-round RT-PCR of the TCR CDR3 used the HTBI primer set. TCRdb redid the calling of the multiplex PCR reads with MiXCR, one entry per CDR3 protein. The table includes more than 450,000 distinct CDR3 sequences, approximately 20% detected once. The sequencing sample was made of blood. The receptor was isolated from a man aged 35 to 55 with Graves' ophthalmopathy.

In nucleotides, the CDR3 is TGTGCCAGCAGTGATAGGGCGGGGGGGTCCTACAATGAGCAGTTCTTC. Translating it yields CASSDRAGGSYNEQFF. This chain uses TRBV2 with TRBJ2-1; 9 nucleotides line up with TRBD2. The CDR3 consists of 16 residues. CDR1 and CDR2 from the germline V gene are SNHLY and FYNNEI. V gave up 3 bases and J gave up 1 base; unmatched junction bases: 4.